These T cell receptor beta chains were read from a single sample in a study of long-term antiretroviral therapy in people with HIV. Only in-frame clones appear in the TCRdb table, and some are missing; sequencing was by immunoSEQ multiplex PCR. Of approximately 24,000 clones in the sample, around 88% were seen once. Sequencing was performed on unsorted PBMCs, taken more than 4.4 years after starting antiretroviral therapy. The receptors originated from a man aged 30 to 45 with HIV. Both conserved end residues are part of each CDR3. The D gene is left open where the match is weak. Part of the rows lack a size; the others show once, few, many or a class for expanded clones.

-	TRBV19	TRBJ2-7	TRBD1	TGTGCCAGTAGGCGGACAGGGAAGGACTACGAGCAGTACTTC	CASRRTGKDYEQYF
-	TRBV10-3	TRBJ2-1	TRBD2	TGTGCCACCGGGACTAGCGGGGGGCCTTACAATGAGCAGTTCTTC	CATGTSGGPYNEQFF
once	TRBV11-2	TRBJ1-2	TRBD1	TGTGCCAGCAGCTTGTCTTCCCCGGACAGGGGGAATAACTATGGCTACACCTTC	CASSLSSPDRGNNYGYTF
once	TRBV5-1	TRBJ1-2	TRBD1	TGCGCCAGCAGCTTCGGGACAGATGGCTACACCTTC	CASSFGTDGYTF
-	TRBV7-6	TRBJ1-1	-	TGTGCCAGCAGCGAAGACCTCAGGGGAACTGAAGCTTTCTTT	CASSEDLRGTEAFF
-	TRBV4-3	TRBJ2-2	-	TGCGCCAGCAGCCCCCGGGAGACTGCACCCGGGGAGCTGTTTTTT	CASSPRETAPGELFF
-	TRBV9	TRBJ2-7	TRBD2	TGTGCCAGCAGCCCAGGACTAGAGGGCTACGAGCAGTACTTC	CASSPGLEGYEQYF
-	TRBV9	TRBJ1-2	TRBD1	TGTGCCAGCAGCGCAGGACAGGGGGCGCCTGGCTACACCTTC	CASSAGQGAPGYTF
-	TRBV7-9	TRBJ2-3	-	TGTGCCAGCAGCGTAGCGGTCACAGATACGCAGTATTTT	CASSVAVTDTQYF
-	TRBV6-5	TRBJ2-1	TRBD1	TGTGCCAGCAGTATCGGGACAGTCGACAATGAGCAGTTCTTC	CASSIGTVDNEQFF
-	TRBV6-5	TRBJ1-2	TRBD1	TGTGCCAGCAGTTATTTGGACAGGGGGACCTATGGCTACACCTTC	CASSYLDRGTYGYTF
-	TRBV9	TRBJ2-3	TRBD2	TGTGCCAGTACTGCGGGAGGTAGGCCCACAGATACGCAGTATTTT	CASTAGGRPTDTQYF
-	TRBV27	TRBJ1-1	-	TGTGCCAGCAGTTCGCCGGGCGGGGCCCCAAACACTGAAGCTTTCTTT	CASSSPGGAPNTEAFF
-	TRBV19	TRBJ1-2	-	TGTGCCAGTAGCATACAGGACAACTATGGCTACACCTTC	CASSIQDNYGYTF
-	TRBV9	TRBJ1-6	-	TGTGCCAGCAGCGTAACCAGGGGAGGAGAACCCCTCCACTTT	CASSVTRGGEPLHF
few	TRBV14	TRBJ1-6	TRBD1	TGTGCCAGCAGCCAAGATGACAGGGAGAATTCACCCCTCCACTTT	CASSQDDRENSPLHF
few	TRBV7-9	TRBJ1-6	-	TGTGCCAGCGCCAGGGACCCCAGTTCACCCCTCCACTTT	CASARDPSSPLHF